What follows are 3 T cell receptor beta chains derived from one specimen sequenced in a study of T cells in Graves' hyperthyroidism and ophthalmopathy. The source material, RNA transcripts, was used to amplify TCR beta CDR3 regions. HTBI primers drove first-round RT-PCR of the TCR CDR3. From the multiplex PCR reads, TCRdb called clonotypes with MiXCR, one entry per CDR3 protein. The sample has about 180,000 distinct CDR3 sequences, about a sixth seen once. Sequences were obtained from blood. The receptors were gathered from a woman in her forties or fifties with Graves' hyperthyroidism.

This clonotype has a handful of counts. The rearrangement joins TRBV5-5 to TRBJ2-5; D call uncertain. V was shortened by 1 base and J by 3 bases, with 10 bases between the two germline ends. The CDR3 runs to 14 residues. Looked up from germline, CDR1 is SGHKS and CDR2 is YYEKEE (reference sequence). CDR3 loop: CASSLPQLKETQYF. CDR3 in DNA: TGTGCCAGCAGCTTGCCCCAATTGAAAGAGACCCAGTACTTC.

In nucleotides, the CDR3 is TGTGCCACCAGCAGAGATATTGGGAACACTGAAGCTTTCTTT. The encoded protein is CATSRDIGNTEAFF. The chain has TRBV15 and TRBJ1-1, with no clear D. Between the trimmed V and J ends, which lost 0 bases and 1 base, there was a span of 6 bases. The germline V gene encodes CDR1 LNHNV and CDR2 YYDKDF (reference sequence). CDR3 length: 14 residues.

In this sample, this clonotype turned up many times. The V call is TRBV6-5, the J call TRBJ1-6; D remains unclear. V was shortened by 2 bases and J by 1 base, with 9 bases between the two germline ends. The CDR3 extends over 16 amino acids. Germline V gene sequence: CDR1 MNHEY, CDR2 SVGAGI. DNA of the CDR3: TGTGCCAGCAGTTACCGGTCGGAGTCCTATAATTCACCCCTCCACTTT. Its protein is CASSYRSESYNSPLHF.